Following are 3 T cell receptor beta chains from one sample sequenced in a study of cytomegalovirus exposure and HLA in healthy donors. TCRdb's copy holds only in-frame clones and misses some; the assay was immunoSEQ multiplex PCR. This table holds around 250,000 clones, 90% found once. The sample comprised PBMCs. Receptors were obtained from a woman aged 25 to 39 in good health and CMV-seronegative.

The V and J genes are TRBV11-2 and TRBJ2-1; D is uncertain. The CDR3 is 13 amino acids. Between the trimmed V and J ends, which lost 2 bases and 3 bases, there was a span of 5 bases. CDR1 SGHAT and CDR2 FQNNGV come from the germline V gene. This CDR3 is CASSLSHYNEQFF. The CDR3 coding sequence is TGTGCCAGCAGCTTATCTCACTACAATGAGCAGTTCTTC.

The chain carries TRBV6-5 and TRBJ1-4, with D unclear. V was cut by 2 bases and J by 5 bases, with 15 bases left in between. The length of the CDR3 is 16 residues. CDR1 is MNHEY, CDR2 SVGAGI, per germline. DNA for the CDR3: TGTGCCAGCAGTTACCGTGGGAGGCAGATGAATGAAAAACTGTTTTTT. It yields the protein CASSYRGRQMNEKLFF.

The CDR3, as DNA: TGTGCCAGCAGCCAAGATCCCCTAGCGGGACGGTATTGGAAGGAGACCCAGTACTTC. Protein: CASSQDPLAGRYWKETQYF. The chain couples TRBV14 to TRBJ2-5, with TRBD2 matching over 9 bases. The junction had 16 bases not matched to a gene; V was cut back by 0 bases and J by 5 bases. Germline CDR1 and CDR2: SGHDN and FVKESK. This CDR3 contains 19 residues.